This entry is about one T cell receptor (beta chain). Trimming cost V 5 bases and J 1 base; bases outside gene matches: 2. There are 15 residues in the CDR3. CDR1 and CDR2 (germline): SGHAT, FQNNGV. This entry belongs to a study of blood T cell repertoires in COVID-19. Study background: Sites in the United States, Italy and Spain provided acute and convalescent COVID-19 samples. The cDNA or gDNA used as material had been derived from T cells, B-cell-depleted T cells, or PBMCs.

Per the study methods: Reference gene primer amplification gave nucleated cell count estimates. Data came from immunoSEQ multiplex PCR; TCRdb stores just in-frame clones and leaves some out. V and J calls and clone size are given by that table; D and trimming were obtained from the DNA. Here the sample spans under 25,000 clones, roughly 76% being singletons. The TCR originated in a woman over 75 with acute or convalescent COVID-19. Sequencing was done on a sample of peripheral blood. The genes are TRBV11-2 and TRBJ2-3, with 11 bases aligning to TRBD2. The CDR3 DNA reads TGTGCCAGCAGCGGGACTAGCGGAGGCACAGATACGCAGTATTTT. It yields the protein CASSGTSGGTDTQYF. The full variable domain, in which reference TRBV11-2 and TRBJ2-3 provide the parts outside the CDR3, is EAGVAQSPRYKIIEKRQSVAFWCNPISGHATLYWYQQILGQGPKLLIQFQNNGVVDDSQLPKDRFSAERLKGVDSTLKIQPAKLEDSAVYLCASSGTSGGTDTQYFGPGTRLTVL.